This T cell receptor (beta chain) was recovered during a study of blood T cell repertoires in COVID-19. In the study overall: Sites in the United States, Italy and Spain provided acute and convalescent COVID-19 samples.

The table came from immunoSEQ multiplex PCR; TCRdb's copy has only in-frame clones and leaves some out. The sample holds about half a million clones; approximately 83% are singletons and the top ten take roughly 3.1%. Germline CDR1 reads KGHSY; CDR2 reads FQNENV. Deletions cut 1 base from V and 2 bases from J, with 11 bases between. This CDR3 region has 16 residues. The chain recombines TRBV16 with TRBJ2-2; the D gene is possibly TRBD1 (5 bases). The sequencing sample was made of peripheral blood. This clonotype originated in a human donor in a cohort sampled during active COVID-19. The CDR3 DNA reads TGTGCCAGCAGCCAATGGAGCAGGGATAACACCGGGGAGCTGTTTTTT. Its protein product is CASSQWSRDNTGELFF.